The entry below gives a single TCR beta chain sequence along with its context. The target antigen is unknown. By quantitative 5'-RACE with molecular barcodes, the TCR beta libraries were made. TCRdb itself ran the 5' RACE reads through MiXCR, one entry per CDR3 protein. The table lists roughly 700,000 distinct CDR3 sequences, around 20% of them singletons. The CDR3 totals 14 residues. V lost 6 bases to trimming and J lost 4 bases; unmatched junction nucleotides: 5. This sample was included in a study of CD8 T cells in ankylosing spondylitis. Findings of the study overall: What seemed typical of ankylosing spondylitis blood was a TCR beta motif built from eight highly homologous variants. Disease-linked clones reportedly concentrated significantly in matched ankylosing spondylitis synovial fluid. With a CD8+ phenotype, disease-linked clones were relatively rare in peripheral blood.

This rearrangement joins TRBV12-3 or TRBV12-4 to TRBJ1-2; TRBD1 agrees at 10 bases. This sequence was found in a male donor with ankylosing spondylitis. The sample consisted of blood, either unsorted or a sorted T cell fraction (not recorded which). The CDR3 DNA sequence: TGTGCCAGCAGCCGGGGGACAGGGGCCTATGGCTACACCTTC. Translating gives CASSRGTGAYGYTF.